This T cell receptor (beta chain) was identified during a study of blood T cells in healthy people across ages. CDR3 length: 14 amino acids. Primers used in a second PCR of roughly 7 to 11 cycles were a sample-barcoded 5' primer and a J-beta primer mix. TCRdb reprocessed the 5' RACE reads with MiXCR, giving one entry per CDR3 protein. The sample consists of 1.5 million to 2 million distinct CDR3 sequences, about 32% of them appearing once. Input material: blood. The receptor's source is a woman in her twenties or thirties in good health. The rearrangement links TRBV21-1 to TRBJ2-7; TRBD1 was called by the table and not checked on the DNA. TRBV21-1 represents a pseudogene. CDR3 nucleotide sequence: TGTGCCAGCAGCAAAGGGACCCCAGGGTGCGAGCAGTACTTC. Protein product: CASSKGTPGCEQYF.